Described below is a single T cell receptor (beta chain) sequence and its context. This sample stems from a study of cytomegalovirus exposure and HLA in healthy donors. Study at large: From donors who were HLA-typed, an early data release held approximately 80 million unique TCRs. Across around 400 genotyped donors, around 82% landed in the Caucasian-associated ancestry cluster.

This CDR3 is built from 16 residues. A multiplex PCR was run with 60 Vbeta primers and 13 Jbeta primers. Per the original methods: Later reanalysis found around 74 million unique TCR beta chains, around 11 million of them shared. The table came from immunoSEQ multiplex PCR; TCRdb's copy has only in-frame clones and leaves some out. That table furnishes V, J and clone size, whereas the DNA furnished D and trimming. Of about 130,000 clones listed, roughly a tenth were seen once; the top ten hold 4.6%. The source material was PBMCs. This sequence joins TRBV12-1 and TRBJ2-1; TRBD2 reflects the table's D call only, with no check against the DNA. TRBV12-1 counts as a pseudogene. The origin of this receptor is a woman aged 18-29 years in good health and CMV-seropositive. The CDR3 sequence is CASSFVGREGYNEQFF. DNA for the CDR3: TGTGCCAGCAGCTTTGTAGGTCGGGAGGGATACAATGAGCAGTTCTTC.